The present entry profiles one T cell receptor (beta chain) with its context. This clone's antigen is unknown. Base qualities are not recorded, but no much larger clone differs from it by a single base. The method behind the library was 5' RACE. Sequencing used an Illumina HiSeq 2500. The second PCR ran for roughly 7 to 12 cycles and used a J-beta primer mix along with a sample-barcoded 5' primer. Each TCR beta cDNA molecule received a unique molecular identifier from a template-switch 5' adaptor carrying 12 random nucleotides. Each sample yielded at least 3 million CDR3-containing paired-end reads. All of the RNA was converted into first-strand cDNA using the Mint cDNA synthesis kit, with a TRBC-specific oligonucleotide serving as the primer. All cDNA was treated with uracil-DNA glycosylase and then went through a first 18-cycle PCR with the universal primers M1SS and BC2_uni_R. The source study handled its data this way. For normalization, 1 million high-quality reads, each with a distinct molecular identifier, were randomly selected from each sample. Reads with shared molecular identifiers were discarded instead of being binned into consensus sequences. MiTCR, run with a Q25 quality threshold and the strictest error-elimination algorithm, handled CDR3 identification, clonotype clustering and error correction. Lower-bound total TCR beta diversity was estimated with a nonparametric unseen species model using Euler transformation. The public reads were run again by TCRdb, first through fastp at Q25 and then through MiXCR, and only productive beta chains were kept. Rows matching on CDR3 protein sequence are summarized as one entry with the most common DNA and genes. TCRdb assigned the V and J calls; the authors' analysis was not used. The sample profile shows 750,000 to 850,000 distinct CDR3 sequences; just under 25% of them were found once. The top ten clonotypes cover more than 3% of the sample.

The sample comes from a study of blood T cells in healthy people across ages (dated by TCRdb to 2014 to 2015). As for the study more broadly: In model experiments, template switching captured about one uniquely barcoded TCR beta cDNA molecule for every two T cells. To track age-related changes in TCR beta repertoire diversity, the study relied on deep sequencing normalized with unique cDNA molecular identifiers. Donors were grouped into four age groups: young (average roughly 17 years), middle-aged (about 38), aged (roughly 67) and long-lived (approximately 81). Using the same blood draw, the study looked at two additional independent replicas of 1 million unique cDNA reads for two donors, one aged 18 to 29 and the other aged 80 or older. Study-level results and caveats: Compared with the aged group, the long-lived group had more naive CD4+ T cells, fewer expanded clones and increased TCR diversity, suggesting age selection. Estimates of total diversity based on one million sequenced T cells were regarded as lower bounds and as underestimates. As age increased, observed TCR beta diversity per million T cells dropped in a roughly linear way, and a significant reduction was already evident by age 40. Observed TCR beta diversity correlated strongly with the percentage of naive T cells measured by flow cytometry. Because profiling used bulk unsorted PBMCs, naive and antigen-experienced compartments could not be compared conclusively. Because the CMV infection status of the donors was unknown, age-related changes in expanded clonotypes may potentially have been confounded.

Per the germline V gene (reference sequence), LGHDT is the CDR1 and YNNKEL is the CDR2. The CDR3 holds 14 amino acids from the cysteine to the phenylalanine. The retained sequence is limited to the CDR3, 42 bases, with the frame set at the first base. The donors were 40 or so Caucasian individuals from Russia, aged roughly 6 to 100 years, who were systemically healthy. Ten milliliters of peripheral blood were drawn from each donor into EDTA-treated Vacutainer tubes. Ficoll-Paque density-gradient centrifugation was used to isolate PBMCs, with at least 6 million per sample. Total RNA was extracted from PBMCs with Trizol reagent, with at least 6 micrograms obtained per sample. The percentages of naive CD45RAhigh/CD27high T cells were determined by flow cytometry on a PBMC aliquot from every donor. These sequences were also reported in another study, on T cells of mothers and their children. Drawing on the second study: Donors were nine systemically healthy Caucasian individuals: three mothers and their six children. cDNA synthesis consumed the entire amount of extracted RNA, loaded at approximately 1.6 ug RNA in each 15 ul reaction. In the second PCR, the M1S primer added sample barcodes and 2-4 random nucleotides. Over 9.5 million TCR beta CDR3 reads came from each mother, compared with 3.3 million or so reads from each child. TCR recombination output is similarly shaped by thymic selection in related and unrelated pairs, with a minor effect exerted by inherited differences. Normalized repertoire overlap was always found to be slightly, but never significantly, higher in related mother-child pairs than in unrelated mother-child pairs. With a sensitivity of approximately 100 clones per million clonotypes, no persistent microchimeric T cell clones were detected. To look for features that set related mother-child pairs apart from unrelated individuals, the researchers ran deep NGS to compare the TCR beta repertoires of mothers and children. On average, the children were about 12 +/- 4 years old, while the mothers were 40 +/- 4 years old. After adapter ligation with NEBNext reagents, the libraries were sequenced on Illumina HiSeq 2000 with 100+100 nt paired-end reads. To prevent cross-contamination, the mother and child libraries were prepared a month apart and were sequenced in separate runs. Each donor had between roughly 450,000 and 2,300,000 distinct TCR beta clonotypes identified. Naive TCR beta clonotypes were estimated from low-frequency clonotypes matched to each donor's FACS-determined naive share, without sorting.

The sequence was obtained from a boy younger than 18 in good health. The rearranged chain carries TRBV3-1 and TRBJ2-5; too little of a D gene remains to name it. The end of the DNA fits TRBJ2-1 better, so the J call may be wrong. The sequenced sample was blood. The sequence in DNA is TGTGCCAGCAGCCAAGAAGGGCGGATCGGTGAGCAGTTCTTC. The resulting protein is CASSQEGRIGEQFF.